The sequence of this T cell receptor (beta chain) was determined in a study of T cells in localized non-small cell lung cancer. Whole-study results and caveats: Longer overall survival was associated with a higher density of T cells in the blood.

Comment on this clone: Its specificity is unknown.

This CDR3 contains 16 residues. Germline CDR1 LNHDA, CDR2 SQIVND (reference sequence). Trimming shortened V by 4 bases and J by 1 base, and 16 bases separated the two germline ends. The repertoire was sequenced with immunoSEQ multiplex PCR; TCRdb's copy has only in-frame clones and lacks some. The sample yields 23,000 or so clones, roughly 84% seen once. The TCR sequence derives from a man aged 40-75 years with stage II lung adenocarcinoma. This chain connects TRBV19 to TRBJ1-1; tentatively, D is TRBD1 (6 bases). Sequenced here: PBMCs, sampled before any cancer treatment. Here the CDR3 reads CASSSGPWTANTEAFF. CDR3 DNA sequence: TGTGCCAGTAGTAGCGGCCCATGGACAGCGAACACTGAAGCTTTCTTT.